The subject of this entry is one T cell receptor (beta chain). Its antigen is unknown. The data stem from a study of a mutant IDH1 vaccine in newly diagnosed glioma. Study-level results: It seemed that pseudoprogression was not linked to changes in the top peripheral T cell clonotypes. Vaccine-induced responses were seen in 93.3% of patients, spanning several MHC alleles.

The CDR3 loop spans 18 amino acids. V lost 4 bases to trimming and J lost 6 bases; unmatched junction nucleotides: 17. Germline assignment: CDR1 SGHVS and CDR2 FQNEAQ. Regarding time point: baseline, week 1 (first vaccination visit). As to treatment: pre-vaccination baseline after standard-of-care therapy. The assay was immunoSEQ multiplex PCR, and TCRdb's table has in-frame clones only and misses some. This sample has approximately 16,000 clones, with roughly 95% found just once. The chain employs TRBV7-8 and TRBJ2-3; 9 bases fit TRBD2. The sequence came from a woman between 18 and 29 years old with glioma. Some clones in this sample may be carry-over from other donors' samples. This specimen consisted of peripheral blood mononuclear cells (PBMCs), obtained from a glioma patient treated with radiotherapy, temozolomide or both. Here the CDR3 DNA reads TGTGCCAGCAGCTCAAACCTCGGACTAGCGAATCTCCTGGATACGCAGTATTTT. This encodes CASSSNLGLANLLDTQYF.